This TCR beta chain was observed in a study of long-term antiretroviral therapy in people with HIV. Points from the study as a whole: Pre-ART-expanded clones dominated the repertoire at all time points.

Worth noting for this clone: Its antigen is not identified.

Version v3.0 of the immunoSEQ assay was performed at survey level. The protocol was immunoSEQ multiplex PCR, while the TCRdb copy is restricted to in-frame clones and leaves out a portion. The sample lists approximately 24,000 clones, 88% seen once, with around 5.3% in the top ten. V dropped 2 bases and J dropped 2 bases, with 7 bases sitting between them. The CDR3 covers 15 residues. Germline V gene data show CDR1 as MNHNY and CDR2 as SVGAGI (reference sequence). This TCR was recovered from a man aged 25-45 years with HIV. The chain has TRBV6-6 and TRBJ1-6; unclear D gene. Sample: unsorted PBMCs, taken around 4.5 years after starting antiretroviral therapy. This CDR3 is CASSYRGAYNSPLHF. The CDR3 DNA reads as TGTGCCAGCAGTTACAGAGGTGCCTATAATTCACCCCTCCACTTT.